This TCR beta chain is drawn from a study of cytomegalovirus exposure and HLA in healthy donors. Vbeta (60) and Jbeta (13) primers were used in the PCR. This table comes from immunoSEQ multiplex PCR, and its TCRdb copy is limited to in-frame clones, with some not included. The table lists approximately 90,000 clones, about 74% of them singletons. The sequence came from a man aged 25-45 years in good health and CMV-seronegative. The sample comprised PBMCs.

CDR3 DNA: TGTGCCAGCAGCTTCCCGATTTCTAGGGAGACCCAGTACTTC. This gives the protein CASSFPISRETQYF. The chain couples TRBV5-4 to TRBJ2-5; no clear D. With 2 bases removed from V and 5 bases from J, the gap between germline ends came to 13 bases. The CDR3 spans 14 residues. From germline, CDR1 is SGHNT and CDR2 YYREEE (reference sequence).